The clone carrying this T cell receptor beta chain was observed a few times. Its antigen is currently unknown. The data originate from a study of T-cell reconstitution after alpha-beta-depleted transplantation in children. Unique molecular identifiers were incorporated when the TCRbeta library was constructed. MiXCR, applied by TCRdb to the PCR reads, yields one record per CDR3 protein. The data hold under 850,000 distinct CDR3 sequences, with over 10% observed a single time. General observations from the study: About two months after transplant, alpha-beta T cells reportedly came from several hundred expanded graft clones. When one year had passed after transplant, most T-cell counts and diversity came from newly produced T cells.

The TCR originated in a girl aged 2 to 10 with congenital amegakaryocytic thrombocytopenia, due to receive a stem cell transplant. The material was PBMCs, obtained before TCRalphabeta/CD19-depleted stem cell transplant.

CDR3 sequence reads: CASSPSMTFKNTEAFF. The CDR3 region has the DNA TGTGCCAGCAGCCCATCAATGACTTTCAAGAACACTGAAGCTTTCTTT. This sequence joins TRBV3-1 and TRBJ1-1; D uncertain. V was pared by 4 bases and J by 1 base, with 16 bases between. The CDR3 is made up of 16 amino acids. CDR1 LGHDT and CDR2 YNNKEL come from the germline V gene (reference sequence).